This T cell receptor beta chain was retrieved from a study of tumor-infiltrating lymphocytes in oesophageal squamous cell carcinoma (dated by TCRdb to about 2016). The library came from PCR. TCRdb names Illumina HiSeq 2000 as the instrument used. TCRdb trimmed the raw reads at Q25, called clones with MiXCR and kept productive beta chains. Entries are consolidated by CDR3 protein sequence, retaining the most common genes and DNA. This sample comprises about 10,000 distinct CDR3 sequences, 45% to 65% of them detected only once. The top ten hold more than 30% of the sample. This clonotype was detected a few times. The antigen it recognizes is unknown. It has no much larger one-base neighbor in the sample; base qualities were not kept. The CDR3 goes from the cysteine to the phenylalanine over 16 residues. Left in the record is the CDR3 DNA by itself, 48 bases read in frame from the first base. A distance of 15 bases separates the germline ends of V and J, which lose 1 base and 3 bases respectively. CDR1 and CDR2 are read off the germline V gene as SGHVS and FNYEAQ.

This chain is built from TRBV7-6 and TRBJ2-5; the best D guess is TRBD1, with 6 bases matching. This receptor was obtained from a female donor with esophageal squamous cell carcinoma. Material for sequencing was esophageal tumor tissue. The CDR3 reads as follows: CASSLVSPRGKETQYF. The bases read TGTGCCAGCAGCTTAGTTAGTCCCAGGGGTAAAGAGACCCAGTACTTC.